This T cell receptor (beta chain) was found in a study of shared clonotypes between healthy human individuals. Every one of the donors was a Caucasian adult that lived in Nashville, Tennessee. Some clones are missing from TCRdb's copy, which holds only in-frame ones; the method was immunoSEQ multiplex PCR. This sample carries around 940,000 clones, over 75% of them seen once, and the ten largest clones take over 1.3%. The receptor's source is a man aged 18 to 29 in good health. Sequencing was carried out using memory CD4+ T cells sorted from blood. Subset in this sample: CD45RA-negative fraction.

The CDR3 region is CASSDGQTSYEQYF. CDR3 nucleotide sequence: TGTGCCAGCAGTGATGGACAGACATCCTACGAGCAGTACTTC. This chain connects TRBV27 to TRBJ2-7; weak D call: TRBD1 (6 bases). Trimming took 5 bases from V and 1 from J, leaving 12 bases between them. This CDR3 contains 14 residues. The germline V gene has CDR1 MNHEY and CDR2 SMNVEV (reference sequence).